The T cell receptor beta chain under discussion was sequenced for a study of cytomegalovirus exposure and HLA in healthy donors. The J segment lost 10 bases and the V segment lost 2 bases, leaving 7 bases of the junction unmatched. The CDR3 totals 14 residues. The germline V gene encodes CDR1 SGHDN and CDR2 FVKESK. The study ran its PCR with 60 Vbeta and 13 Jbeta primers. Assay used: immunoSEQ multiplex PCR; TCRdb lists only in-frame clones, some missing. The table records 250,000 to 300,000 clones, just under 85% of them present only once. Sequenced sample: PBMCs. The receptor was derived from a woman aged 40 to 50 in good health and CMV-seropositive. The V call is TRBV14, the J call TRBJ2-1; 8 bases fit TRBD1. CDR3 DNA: TGTGCCAGCAGCCAACAGGACAGGGTTGGCGAGCAGTTCTTC. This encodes CASSQQDRVGEQFF.